The 22 T cell receptor beta chains in this list originate from one sample, sequenced in a study of cytomegalovirus exposure and HLA in healthy donors. The PCR employed 60 Vbeta primers together with 13 Jbeta primers. Assay: immunoSEQ multiplex PCR; the TCRdb copy retains only in-frame clones and omits some. The table shows 150,000 to 250,000 clones, with around 76% occurring only once. Sequencing input: PBMCs. The source is a man younger than 45 in good health and CMV-seronegative.

This chain connects TRBV4-1 to TRBJ2-1; 12 bases map to TRBD2. The V gene's germline CDR1 is MGHRA and CDR2 YSYEKL. V was clipped by 3 bases and J by 5 bases; unmatched bases: 20. The CDR3 runs 21 residues. The CDR3 protein is CASSHREGASTSGRLNNEQFF. CDR3 DNA: TGCGCCAGCAGCCACCGTGAGGGGGCGTCAACTAGCGGGAGGTTAAACAATGAGCAGTTCTTC.

This chain joins TRBV30 and TRBJ1-1; D perhaps matches TRBD1 (6 bases). There are 14 residues in the CDR3. Germline V lookup: CDR1 GTSNPN, CDR2 SVGIG (reference sequence). Trimming took 2 bases from V and 2 from J, leaving 12 bases between them. In nucleotides, the CDR3 is TGTGCCTGGAGTAGGGGAGGGGGTAACACTGAAGCTTTCTTT. Translation gives CAWSRGGGNTEAFF.

This chain uses TRBV7-9 with TRBJ2-1; D may be TRBD2 (6 bases). V was cut by 3 bases and J by 8 bases, with 20 bases left in between. Germline-derived CDR1 and CDR2 are SEHNR and FQNEAQ (reference sequence). The CDR3 consists of 16 residues. CDR3 sequence: CASSFISGPPGDEQFF. CDR3 DNA: TGTGCCAGCAGCTTTATTAGCGGACCCCCGGGCGATGAGCAGTTCTTC.

V gene TRBV10-1 combines with J gene TRBJ2-7; TRBD1 matches at 9 bases. Per germline, CDR1 WNHNN and CDR2 SYGVQD (reference sequence). With V trimmed by 4 bases and J by 2 bases, 0 bases remained unmatched. This CDR3 is built from 13 residues. The CDR3 is CASSGQGAYEQYF. The CDR3 DNA follows: TGCGCCAGCAGTGGACAGGGGGCCTACGAGCAGTACTTC.

This clone was observed once. This chain uses TRBV28 with TRBJ1-5, with TRBD1 as a possible D gene (6 bases). Germline V lookup: CDR1 MDHEN, CDR2 SYDVKM. V was trimmed by 7 bases and J by 6 bases, leaving 16 bases between them. The CDR3 runs 14 residues. In DNA, the CDR3 is TGTGCCAGCACCCCGCGGGGGGCCTCTCAGCCCCAGCATTTT. Protein: CASTPRGASQPQHF.

The chain uses TRBV5-1 and TRBJ2-7; 8 bases fit TRBD2. Looked up from germline, CDR1 is SGHRS and CDR2 is YFSETQ. The CDR3 is 14 residues long. The J segment lost 6 bases and the V segment lost 4 bases, leaving 9 bases of the junction unmatched. The CDR3 protein is CASSTPGLAFEQYF. In nucleotides, the CDR3 is TGCGCCAGCAGCACCCCCGGACTAGCTTTCGAGCAGTACTTC.

This chain uses TRBV7-9 with TRBJ2-1; 7 bases are a match to TRBD2. The CDR3 runs 15 residues. From germline, CDR1 is SEHNR and CDR2 FQNEAQ (reference sequence). The V segment lost 6 bases and the J segment 6 bases; nucleotides outside the gene matches: 11. The CDR3 bases are TGTGCCAGCAGGAAAGAGCGGGACTGGTTCAATGAGCAGTTCTTC. It encodes CASRKERDWFNEQFF.

The sample holds one count of this clone. This chain joins TRBV18 and TRBJ2-3, with D possibly TRBD1 on 5 matching bases. The CDR3 runs to 14 residues. Germline V gene lookup returns CDR1 KGHSH and CDR2 LQKENI. Trimming stripped 3 bases from V and 2 bases from J, with 9 bases between. The CDR3 spells CASSPDSFTDTQYF. As DNA, the CDR3 is TGTGCCAGCTCACCCGACAGCTTCACAGATACGCAGTATTTT.

The rearrangement uses TRBV6-6 and TRBJ2-5, with 8 bases that match TRBD2. Trimming removed 5 bases from V and 2 bases from J; junction bases left unmatched: 10. Germline V gene data show CDR1 as MNHNY and CDR2 as SVGAGI (reference sequence). The CDR3 runs to 16 residues. The CDR3 loop is CASSNDLGTRQETQYF. The DNA for the CDR3 is TGTGCCAGCAGTAACGACCTCGGGACTAGACAAGAGACCCAGTACTTC.

The J gene is TRBJ2-5, the V gene TRBV5-1; TRBD2 is a possible D gene (6 bases). Trimming cost V 2 bases and J 3 bases, with 14 bases left between them. The CDR3 extends over 15 amino acids. The germline V gene has CDR1 SGHRS and CDR2 YFSETQ. The DNA for the CDR3 is TGCGCCAGCAGCTTACGAGGGACTGGGGAAGAGACCCAGTACTTC. Encoded protein: CASSLRGTGEETQYF.

The chain recombines TRBV29-1 with TRBJ2-7; D remains ambiguous. This CDR3 is 11 amino acids long. Trimming took off 1 base at V and 3 bases at J, with 4 bases between the two ends. Germline CDR1 SQVTM, CDR2 ANQGSEA. The CDR3 region is CSVEANYEQYF. The CDR3 DNA reads TGCAGCGTTGAAGCCAACTACGAGCAGTACTTC.

This clone was observed a few times. The CDR3 here is CASSASGRTDTQYF. The DNA of the CDR3 is TGTGCCAGTAGTGCGAGCGGGCGCACAGATACGCAGTATTTT. V usage is TRBV19 and J usage is TRBJ2-3, with a tentative D call TRBD2 (6 bases). Germline V gene sequence: CDR1 LNHDA, CDR2 SQIVND (reference sequence). The CDR3 spans 14 residues. V was clipped by 5 bases and J by 1 base, with 10 bases between them.

V and J are TRBV29-1 and TRBJ1-5; weak D call: TRBD1 (6 bases). The V end was cut by 6 bases, the J end by 5 bases, with 14 bases between. The CDR3 is 13 residues long. The V gene's germline CDR1 is SQVTM and CDR2 ANQGSEA. The CDR3: CSVLWGLDQPQHF. The CDR3 nucleotides read TGCAGCGTCCTTTGGGGGCTCGATCAGCCCCAGCATTTT.

The chain couples TRBV2 to TRBJ2-5, with 8 bases aligning to TRBD2. Looked up from germline, CDR1 is SNHLY and CDR2 is FYNNEI. Trimming cost V 4 bases and J 3 bases; bases outside gene matches: 16. CDR3 length: 18 residues. DNA of the CDR3: TGTGCCAGCAGTGTACGCTTCACCACGAGCGGGGGAAAAGAGACCCAGTACTTC. It codes for CASSVRFTTSGGKETQYF.

The J gene is TRBJ2-7, the V gene TRBV9; D perhaps matches TRBD1 (5 bases). This CDR3 has 14 residues. Trimming pared 0 bases from V and 6 bases from J, leaving 13 bases between. Germline V gives CDR1 SGDLS, CDR2 YYNGEE. For the CDR3, the DNA is TGTGCCAGCAGCGTAGCTAGGGATACAGGCGAGCAGTACTTC. It translates to CASSVARDTGEQYF.

J is TRBJ2-4 and V is TRBV7-6, with a possible D match to TRBD2 (6 bases). The CDR3 has 18 residues. CDR1 SGHVS and CDR2 FNYEAQ come from the germline V gene. V was cut by 5 bases and J by 5 bases, with 25 bases left in between. CDR3 bases: TGTGCCAGCAGCGACATCCCAGGGCTAGCGTACGACCAAAACATTCAGTACTTC. Translated, it gives CASSDIPGLAYDQNIQYF.

This chain links TRBV19 with TRBJ2-5; D perhaps matches TRBD1 (5 bases). Trimming took 5 bases from V and 5 from J, leaving 12 bases between them. The CDR3 has 13 residues. Germline lookup yields CDR1 LNHDA and CDR2 SQIVND (reference sequence). The CDR3, as DNA: TGTGCCAGTAGTGCCAGGGAAGGGGAGACCCAGTACTTC. Its translation is CASSAREGETQYF.

The chain couples TRBV7-2 to TRBJ2-1; 14 bases are a match to TRBD2. The CDR3 contains 20 residues. The germline V gene has CDR1 SGHTA and CDR2 FQGNSA. Germline trimming cut 0 bases from V and 1 base from J; bases unmatched to any gene: 8. CDR3 sequence reads: CASSLAAGLAGEGSYNEQFF. The CDR3 bases are TGTGCCAGCAGCTTAGCTGCGGGACTAGCGGGAGAGGGGTCCTACAATGAGCAGTTCTTC. The full variable domain, completed using reference TRBV7-2 and TRBJ2-1, is GAGVSQSPSNKVTEKGKDVELRCDPISGHTALYWYRQSLGQGLEFLIYFQGNSAPDKSGLPSDRFSAERTGGSVSTLTIQRTQQEDSAVYLCASSLAAGLAGEGSYNEQFFGPGTRLTVL.

The DNA for the CDR3 is TGTGCCAGCAGTTTATCCCCTCCACTAGCGGCGGCCTACAATGAGCAGTTCTTC. Encoded protein: CASSLSPPLAAAYNEQFF. The chain combines TRBV28 with TRBJ2-1; 8 nucleotides match TRBD2. V was pared by 1 base and J by 2 bases, with 10 bases of the junction left unmatched. Germline CDR1 reads MDHEN; CDR2 reads SYDVKM. There are 18 residues in the CDR3.

CDR3 region: CASHTSTEAFF. CDR3 nucleotide sequence: TGTGCCAGCCATACGAGCACTGAAGCTTTCTTT. The chain is built from TRBV28 and TRBJ1-1; D remains unclear. This CDR3 comprises 11 residues. Trimming shortened V by 8 bases and J by 4 bases, and 8 bases separated the two germline ends. Germline CDR1 reads MDHEN; CDR2 reads SYDVKM. Looking up the rest from reference TRBV28 and TRBJ1-1 gives the full variable domain: DVKVTQSSRYLVKRTGEKVFLECVQDMDHENMFWYRQDPGLGLRLIYFSYDVKMKEKGDIPEGYSVSREKKERFSLILESASTNQTSMYLCASHTSTEAFFGQGTRLTVV.

The chain joins TRBV27 to TRBJ2-1, with 11 nucleotides matching TRBD1. The CDR3 loop spans 17 amino acids. Germline CDR1 reads MNHEY; CDR2 reads SMNVEV (reference sequence). Germline trimming cut 2 bases from V and 2 bases from J; bases unmatched to any gene: 5. Here the CDR3 DNA reads TGTGCCAGCAGTTTACTTAGGACAGGGGGCGCCTACAATGAGCAGTTCTTC. This codes for CASSLLRTGGAYNEQFF.

This clone came up once. This chain's CDR3 is CASSPSPAGGPYRDTQYF. The DNA of the CDR3 is TGTGCCAGCAGTCCTTCCCCGGCGGGAGGGCCTTATAGGGATACGCAGTATTTT. This chain connects TRBV7-9 to TRBJ2-3; 9 positions agree with TRBD2. This CDR3 region has 18 residues. V lost 6 bases and J lost 6; bases outside the gene matches: 19. Germline assignment: CDR1 SEHNR and CDR2 FQNEAQ (reference sequence).